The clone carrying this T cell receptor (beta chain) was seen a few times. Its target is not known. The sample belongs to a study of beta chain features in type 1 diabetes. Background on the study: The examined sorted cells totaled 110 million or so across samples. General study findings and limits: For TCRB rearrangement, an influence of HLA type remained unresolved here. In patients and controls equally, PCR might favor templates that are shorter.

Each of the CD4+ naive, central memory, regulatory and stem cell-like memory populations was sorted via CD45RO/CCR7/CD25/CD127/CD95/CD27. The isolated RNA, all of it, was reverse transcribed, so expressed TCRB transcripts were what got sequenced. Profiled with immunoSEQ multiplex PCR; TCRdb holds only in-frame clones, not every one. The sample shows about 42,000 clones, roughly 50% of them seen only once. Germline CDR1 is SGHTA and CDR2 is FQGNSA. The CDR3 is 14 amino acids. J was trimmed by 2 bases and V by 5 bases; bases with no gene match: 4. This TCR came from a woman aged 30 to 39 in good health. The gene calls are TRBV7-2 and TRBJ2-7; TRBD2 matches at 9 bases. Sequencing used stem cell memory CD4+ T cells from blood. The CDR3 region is CASSPGLATYEQYF. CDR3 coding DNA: TGTGCCAGCAGCCCGGGACTAGCTACCTACGAGCAGTACTTC.